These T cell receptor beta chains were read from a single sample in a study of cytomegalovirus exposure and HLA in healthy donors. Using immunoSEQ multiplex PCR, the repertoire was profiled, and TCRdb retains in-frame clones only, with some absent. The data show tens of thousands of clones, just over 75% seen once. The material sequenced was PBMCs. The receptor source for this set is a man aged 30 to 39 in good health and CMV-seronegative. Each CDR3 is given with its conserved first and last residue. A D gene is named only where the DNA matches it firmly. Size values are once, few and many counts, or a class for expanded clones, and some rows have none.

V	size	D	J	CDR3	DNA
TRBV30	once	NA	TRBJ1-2	CAWRCSGGGPPFYGYTF	TGTGCCTGGAGGTGTAGCGGTGGCGGTCCCCCCTTCTATGGCTACACCTTC
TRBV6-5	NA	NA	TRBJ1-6	CASSYSRDILNSPLHF	TGTGCCAGCAGTTACTCGAGAGACATTCTTAATTCACCCCTCCACTTT
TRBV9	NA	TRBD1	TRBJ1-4	CASSVGGQANEKLFF	TGTGCCAGCAGCGTAGGGGGACAGGCTAATGAAAAACTGTTTTTT
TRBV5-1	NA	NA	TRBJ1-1	CASSLGGNTEAFF	TGCGCCAGCAGCTTAGGGGGGAACACTGAAGCTTTCTTT
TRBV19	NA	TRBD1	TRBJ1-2	CASSQGDYGYTF	TGTGCCAGTAGTCAGGGGGACTATGGCTACACCTTC
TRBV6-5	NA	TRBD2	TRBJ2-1	CASSYSGLAGLDEQFF	TGTGCCAGCAGTTACTCGGGACTAGCGGGGTTGGATGAGCAGTTCTTC
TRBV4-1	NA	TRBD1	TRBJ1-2	CASSQADRGNYGYTF	TGCGCCAGCAGCCAAGCGGACAGGGGTAACTATGGCTACACCTTC
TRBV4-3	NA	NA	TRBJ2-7	CASGQRQGPYEQYF	TGCGCCAGCGGCCAACGGCAGGGCCCCTACGAGCAGTACTTC
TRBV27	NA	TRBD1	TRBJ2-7	CASSRLADRDYEQYF	TGTGCCAGCAGCCGCCTTGCGGACAGGGATTACGAGCAGTACTTC
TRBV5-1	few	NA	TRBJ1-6	CASSLVFSEPLHF	TGCGCCAGCAGCTTGGTGTTCAGCGAACCCCTCCACTTT
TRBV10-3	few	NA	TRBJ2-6	CAISEHGYVAGANVLTF	TGTGCCATCAGTGAGCACGGGTATGTGGCTGGGGCCAACGTCCTGACTTTC
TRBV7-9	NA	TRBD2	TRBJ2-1	CASSLASGSTNEQFF	TGTGCCAGCAGCTTAGCTAGCGGGAGTACGAATGAGCAGTTCTTC
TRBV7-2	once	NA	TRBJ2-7	CASSLGGQGIREQYF	TGTGCCAGCAGCTTAGGGGGGCAGGGGATTCGCGAGCAGTACTTC
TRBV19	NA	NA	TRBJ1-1	CASSIGGVKGNTEAFF	TGTGCCAGTAGTATAGGGGGAGTAAAAGGTAACACTGAAGCTTTCTTT
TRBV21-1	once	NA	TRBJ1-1	CASKTRGEGEAFF	TGTGCCAGCAAGACCAGGGGGGAAGGAGAAGCTTTCTTT
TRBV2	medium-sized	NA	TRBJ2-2	CASSDPNTGELFF	TGTGCCAGCAGTGATCCAAACACCGGGGAGCTGTTTTTT
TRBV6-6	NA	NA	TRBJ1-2	CASTYVESPYGYTF	TGTGCCAGCACCTACGTGGAGAGCCCCTATGGCTACACCTTC
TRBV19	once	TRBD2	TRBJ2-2	CASKPGGVYTGELFF	TGTGCCAGTAAGCCCGGGGGGGTTTACACCGGGGAGCTGTTTTTT
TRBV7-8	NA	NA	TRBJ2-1	CASSLEVSAEHEQFF	TGTGCCAGCAGCTTAGAGGTTAGTGCGGAGCATGAGCAGTTCTTC
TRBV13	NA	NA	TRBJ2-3	CASSSQKISTDTQYF	TGTGCCAGCAGCTCGCAGAAAATTAGCACAGATACGCAGTATTTT
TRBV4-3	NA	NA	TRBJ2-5	CASSQDDGGPLETQYF	TGCGCCAGCAGCCAGGACGACGGGGGGCCACTAGAGACCCAGTACTTC
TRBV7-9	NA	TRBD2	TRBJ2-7	CASSSMTSEKSYEQYF	TGTGCCAGCAGCTCCATGACTAGCGAGAAATCCTACGAGCAGTACTTC
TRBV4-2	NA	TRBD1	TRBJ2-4	CASSQDRTGPNIQYF	TGTGCCAGCAGCCAAGACCGGACAGGGCCAAACATTCAGTACTTC
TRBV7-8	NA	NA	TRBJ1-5	CASSSGRQSNQPQHF	TGTGCCAGCAGCTCCGGACGACAGAGCAATCAGCCCCAGCATTTT
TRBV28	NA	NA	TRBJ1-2	CATSITYGYTF	TGTGCCACGTCCATTACTTATGGCTACACCTTC
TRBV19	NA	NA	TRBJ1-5	CASSVNPPGGGQPQHF	TGTGCCAGTAGTGTTAATCCTCCGGGCGGAGGTCAGCCCCAGCATTTT
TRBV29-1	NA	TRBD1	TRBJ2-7	CSVRDRAYEQYF	TGCAGCGTGAGGGACAGGGCCTACGAGCAGTACTTC
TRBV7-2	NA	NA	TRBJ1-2	CASSLYPQGVGANYGYTF	TGTGCCAGCAGCTTATATCCACAGGGAGTTGGAGCTAACTATGGCTACACCTTC
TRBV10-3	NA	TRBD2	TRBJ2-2	CAISATSGGMSGELFF	TGTGCCATCAGTGCCACTAGCGGTGGTATGTCCGGGGAGCTGTTTTTT
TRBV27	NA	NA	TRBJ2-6	CASSFLGTGANVLTF	TGTGCCAGCAGTTTTTTGGGCACTGGGGCCAACGTCCTGACTTTC
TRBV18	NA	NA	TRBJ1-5	CASSPAGYQPQHF	TGTGCCAGCTCACCGGCCGGGTATCAGCCCCAGCATTTT
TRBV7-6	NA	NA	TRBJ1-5	CASSLDGGGYQPQHF	TGTGCCAGCAGCTTAGATGGCGGTGGGTATCAGCCCCAGCATTTT
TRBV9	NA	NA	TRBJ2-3	CASSGRSGFTDTQYF	TGTGCCAGCAGCGGACGCAGCGGATTCACAGATACGCAGTATTTT
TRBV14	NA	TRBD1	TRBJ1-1	CASSHLTGGAYTEAFF	TGTGCCAGCAGCCACCTAACAGGGGGCGCGTACACTGAAGCTTTCTTT